This TCR beta chain appears in the sequencing data of a study of cytomegalovirus exposure and HLA in healthy donors. In regard to this clone: Its target is not known.

Researchers ran the PCR with 60 Vbeta and 13 Jbeta primers. Profiling relied on immunoSEQ multiplex PCR, and the TCRdb table lists in-frame clones only, not all of them. The data show 200,000 to 250,000 clones, about 72% seen once. Points from the study as a whole: There were some V segments, including TRBV6-2 and TRBV6-3, excluded as indistinguishable. The classifier was said to identify cytomegalovirus status with high specificity and sensitivity.

J gave up 3 bases and V 6 bases, and 11 bases lay outside the gene matches. The CDR3 length is 15 residues. Looked up from germline, CDR1 is SNHLY and CDR2 is FYNNEI. The V and J genes are TRBV2 and TRBJ2-7, with 7 positions matching TRBD2. Material: PBMCs. The source is a male donor in good health and CMV-seronegative. The DNA of the CDR3 is TGTGCCAGCAGCGCAGAGGGAGGGTGGGGCTACGAGCAGTACTTC. Amino acids: CASSAEGGWGYEQYF.